A single sample is the source of the 4 T cell receptor beta chains below, sequenced in a study of vaccination and CD4 T cells after COVID-19. Their antigen targets remain unknown. With the Oncomine TCR Beta short-read assay, DNA from cultured CD4+ T cells was sequenced. TCRdb re-called the PCR reads with MiXCR, one entry per CDR3 protein. This repertoire shows 9,500 to 15,000 distinct CDR3 sequences, 40% to 55% found once; its top ten account for around a fifth. As to treatment: approximately 10-day PBMC culture with coronavirus spike peptide pools or control peptides (ViraFEST assay). Sequenced input: CD4+ T cells from blood, cultured in vitro. These TCRs come from a human donor who had recovered from COVID-19.

This clonotype came up a few times. The rearrangement joins TRBV2 to TRBJ1-1, with no clear D. CDR3 length equals 14 residues. V shed 5 bases and J shed 4 bases, with 14 bases lying between them. Germline CDR1 is SNHLY and CDR2 is FYNNEI. CDR3 residues: CASSQTSAVTEAFF. The CDR3 DNA reads as TGTGCCAGCAGTCAGACTTCGGCGGTCACTGAAGCTTTCTTT. The whole variable domain, remainder taken from reference TRBV2 and TRBJ1-1, is EPEVTQTPSHQVTQMGQEVILRCVPISNHLYFYWYRQILGQKVEFLVSFYNNEISEKSEIFDDQFSVERPDGSNFTLKIRSTKLEDSAMYFCASSQTSAVTEAFFGQGTRLTVV.

This clonotype was seen more than once but under ten times. V and J are TRBV20-1 and TRBJ2-4; D is unclear. The ends were cut back, 5 bases at V and 8 bases at J, with 16 bases in the middle. Germline loops: CDR1 DFQATT, CDR2 SNEGSKA (reference sequence). The CDR3 runs 13 residues. Written as DNA, the CDR3 is TGCAGTGCTCCCGACCGCCTCGGTGACATTCAGTACTTC. As protein: CSAPDRLGDIQYF.

The chain uses TRBV20-1 and TRBJ2-4; 9 bases are shared with TRBD1. Germline V gene sequence: CDR1 DFQATT, CDR2 SNEGSKA (reference sequence). Trimming at V came to 7 bases and at J to 6 bases, leaving 10 bases not matched to a gene. The CDR3 contains 14 residues. CDR3 protein: CSVPGQGQGNIQYF. CDR3 nucleotide sequence: TGCAGTGTACCGGGACAGGGCCAAGGAAACATTCAGTACTTC.

The sample holds a few counts of this clonotype. The chain uses TRBV6-4 and TRBJ1-2; 11 positions agree with TRBD1. The germline V gene encodes CDR1 MRHNA and CDR2 SNTAGT. The length of the CDR3 is 16 residues. After removal of 6 bases from V and 4 bases from J, the junction contained 10 bases not matched to a gene. The DNA for the CDR3 is TGTGCCAGCAGGCCTCCCGGCGGGACAGGGGGCTATGGCTACACCTTC. Translated, it gives CASRPPGGTGGYGYTF.